This TCR beta chain is from a study of blood T cell repertoires in COVID-19. The wider study: Acute and convalescent COVID-19 samples came from the United States, Italy and Spain. In each case, the material was cDNA or gDNA derived from T cells, B-cell-depleted T cells, or PBMCs.

V lost 2 bases, J lost 4 bases, and 12 bases lay in between. The germline CDR1 and CDR2 sequences are SGHRS and YFSETQ. The CDR3 is 14 residues long. Authors' processing steps: Scientists estimated how many nucleated cells there were by amplifying reference gene primers. Sequencing used immunoSEQ multiplex PCR; TCRdb keeps in-frame clones, though not all of them. The DNA was the basis for D and trimming; V, J and clone size are from that table. Among more than 250,000 clones listed, 87% were seen once. This receptor was obtained from a man between 45 and 60 years old with active or convalescent COVID-19. The chain links TRBV5-1 to TRBJ1-1, with a tentative D call TRBD1 (6 bases). The sample comprised peripheral blood. This CDR3 reads CASSLQGSVTEAFF. In nucleotides, the CDR3 is TGCGCCAGCAGCTTACAGGGCTCGGTCACTGAAGCTTTCTTT. Based on the CDR3 plus reference TRBV5-1 and TRBJ1-1, the full variable domain is KAGVTQTPRYLIKTRGQQVTLSCSPISGHRSVSWYQQTPGQGLQFLFEYFSETQRNKGNFPGRFSGRQFSNSRSEMNVSTLELGDSALYLCASSLQGSVTEAFFGQGTRLTVV.